This T cell receptor beta chain was sequenced in a study of cytomegalovirus exposure and HLA in healthy donors. Overall study context: Membership in the Caucasian-associated ancestry cluster was found for 65% to 85% of 350 to 450 genotyped donors.

Study conclusions and caveats: Only CMV serostatus was available as immune exposure information.

Comment on this clone: Antigen: not known.

The primer mix had 60 Vbeta and 13 Jbeta primers. In the original workflow: There were around 77 million unique TCR beta chains by a later count, and approximately 10 million of them were shared. The data were produced by immunoSEQ multiplex PCR, yet TCRdb's version contains in-frame clones alone and is incomplete. D and trimming were read from the DNA, whereas the V and J calls and clone size are those reported in that table. The sample gives around 130,000 clones, 70% to 85% of which show up once; more than 1.5% is in the top ten. V was trimmed by 1 base and J by 4 bases, leaving 12 bases between them. CDR3 length equals 14 residues. The germline V gene encodes CDR1 SQVTM and CDR2 ANQGSEA.

The chain recombines TRBV29-1 with TRBJ2-3, with a tentative D call TRBD2 (5 bases). Specimen: PBMCs. This clonotype was sampled from a boy aged 5-17 years in good health and CMV-seronegative. The CDR3 DNA sequence: TGCAGCGTTGAAGGGGCGGGTAGGCCAGATACGCAGTATTTT. This codes for CSVEGAGRPDTQYF.